The 30 T cell receptor beta chains given below trace back to one sample, sequenced in a study of PD-1 blockade in classical Hodgkin lymphoma. The table came from immunoSEQ multiplex PCR; TCRdb's copy has only in-frame clones and leaves some out. The sample contains under 25,000 clones, over 65% of which appear only once. Relapse was seen in all patients after autologous stem cell transplantation, and brentuximab vedotin exposure was variable. This material consisted of peripheral blood mononuclear cells (PBMCs), taken before the second cycle of nivolumab. The receptors stem from a human donor with classical Hodgkin lymphoma.

This sequence joins TRBV6-6 and TRBJ1-4; weak D call: TRBD1 (5 bases). CDR1 is MNHNY and CDR2 is SVGAGI in the germline V gene (reference sequence). CDR3 size: 16 residues. V was shortened by 5 bases and J by 3 bases, with 16 bases between the two germline ends. CDR3 bases: TGTGCCAGCAGTCCAACCTCAGGGATGGCTAATGAAAAACTGTTTTTT. Protein sequence: CASSPTSGMANEKLFF.

The rearrangement links TRBV30 to TRBJ2-1, with TRBD2 matching over 11 bases. With 1 base clipped from V and 0 bases from J, the junction kept 8 bases outside the gene matches. Looked up from germline, CDR1 is GTSNPN and CDR2 is SVGIG (reference sequence). The CDR3 is made up of 18 amino acids. The CDR3 loop reads CAWSGISGGASSYNEQFF. In nucleotides, the CDR3 is TGTGCCTGGAGTGGCATTAGCGGGGGGGCTAGCTCCTACAATGAGCAGTTCTTC.

The sample holds a few counts of this clone. The chain carries TRBV19 and TRBJ1-1; D unclear. Germline V gives CDR1 LNHDA, CDR2 SQIVND (reference sequence). Trimming pared 4 bases from V and 5 bases from J, leaving 14 bases between. The CDR3 is 14 residues long. In DNA, the CDR3 is TGTGCCAGTAGTAGATATGAGGGTGGGACTGAAGCTTTCTTT. It codes for CASSRYEGGTEAFF.

This clone was seen a few times. The chain has TRBV14 and TRBJ1-3; unclear D gene. V lost 6 bases and J lost 3, with 9 bases in between. Germline V gene sequence: CDR1 SGHDN, CDR2 FVKESK. The CDR3 length is 13 residues. The CDR3: CASSGEYGNTIYF. The DNA of the CDR3 is TGTGCCAGCAGTGGGGAGTATGGAAACACCATATATTTT. Looking up the rest from reference TRBV14 and TRBJ1-3 gives the full variable domain: EAGVTQFPSHSVIEKGQTVTLRCDPISGHDNLYWYRRVMGKEIKFLLHFVKESKQDESGMPNNRFLAERTGGTYSTLKVQPAELEDSGVYFCASSGEYGNTIYFGEGSWLTVV.

The J gene is TRBJ2-5, the V gene TRBV2; either TRBD1 or TRBD2 may supply D (5 bases each). V was pared by 4 bases and J by 4 bases, with 13 bases between. This CDR3 contains 14 residues. From germline, CDR1 is SNHLY and CDR2 FYNNEI. This CDR3 reads CASSAVGETETQYF. CDR3 bases: TGTGCCAGCAGTGCGGTAGGGGAGACAGAGACCCAGTACTTC.

The chain combines TRBV6-5 with TRBJ2-1; the match to TRBD2 covers 12 bases. There are 15 residues in the CDR3. CDR1 is MNHEY, CDR2 SVGAGI, per germline. Trimming took 5 bases from V and 9 from J; bases not matched to a gene: 8. The CDR3 here is CASSPGLAGNPEQFF. Written as DNA, the CDR3 is TGTGCCAGCAGTCCGGGACTAGCGGGTAATCCTGAGCAGTTCTTC.

This clone occurred once. Written as DNA, the CDR3 is TGTGCCAGCAGCCCCCGGGGTGCGGAGACCCAGTACTTC. Its translation is CASSPRGAETQYF. V and J are TRBV7-8 and TRBJ2-5, with D possibly being TRBD2 (5 bases). Germline CDR1 and CDR2: SGHVS and FQNEAQ. Trimming left V 5 bases short and J 5 bases short, with 12 bases between. The CDR3 length is 13 residues.

The chain has TRBV7-3 and TRBJ2-7; D might be TRBD2 (6 bases). This CDR3 comprises 16 residues. The V and J ends lost 0 bases and 2 bases respectively, with 14 bases between them. CDR1 SGHTA and CDR2 FQGTGA come from the germline V gene. CDR3 in DNA: TGTGCCAGCAGCTTAACTGGCGGGGCGGACCCCTACGAGCAGTACTTC. Translation: CASSLTGGADPYEQYF.

The rearrangement links TRBV6-5 to TRBJ1-2; TRBD1 might be the D (6 bases). The CDR3 spans 13 residues. CDR1 and CDR2 from the germline V gene are MNHEY and SVGAGI. The germline V and J ends were trimmed by 8 bases and 7 bases, with 17 bases remaining between them. The CDR3 region has the DNA TGTGCCAGCCGGGGGCAGCCCGGACGTGGCTACACCTTC. It yields the protein CASRGQPGRGYTF.

The chain is built from TRBV7-9 and TRBJ2-6; D possibly corresponds to TRBD1 (6 bases). The CDR3 is made up of 16 amino acids. The V end lost 10 bases, the J end lost 0 bases, and 16 bases lay between the germline ends. Per germline, CDR1 SEHNR and CDR2 FQNEAQ (reference sequence). The CDR3 DNA is TGTGCCACTTCAGGGGTGGTGTACTCTGGGGCCAACGTCCTGACTTTC. This gives the protein CATSGVVYSGANVLTF.

The rearrangement joins TRBV5-6 to TRBJ2-5; D ambiguous. Germline CDR1 is SGHDT and CDR2 is YYEEEE. Trimming pared 0 bases from V and 5 bases from J, leaving 8 bases between. This CDR3 has 13 residues. The CDR3 DNA sequence: TGTGCCAGCAGCTTGGATGTATCGGAGACCCAGTACTTC. Its protein product is CASSLDVSETQYF.

J is TRBJ1-3 and V is TRBV6-6; perhaps TRBD1 as D (6 bases). The CDR3 has 15 amino acids. CDR1 is MNHNY and CDR2 is SVGAGI in the germline V gene (reference sequence). Trimming removed 0 bases at V and 2 bases at J, with 8 bases between. This chain's CDR3 is CASSYSAGAGNTIYF. The CDR3 region has the DNA TGTGCCAGCAGTTACTCTGCAGGGGCTGGAAACACCATATATTTT.

V and J are TRBV9 and TRBJ2-1; 12 nucleotides line up with TRBD2. Per germline, CDR1 SGDLS and CDR2 YYNGEE. The CDR3 runs 17 residues. With V trimmed by 3 bases and J by 9 bases, 13 bases remained unmatched. The CDR3 protein is CASSAPKLAGGGVEQFF. CDR3 coding DNA: TGTGCCAGCAGCGCCCCGAAACTAGCGGGGGGCGGGGTTGAGCAGTTCTTC.

The V gene is TRBV11-3, the J gene TRBJ2-7, with 8 bases matching TRBD2. This CDR3 has 17 amino acids. With V trimmed by 0 bases and J by 1 base, 8 bases remained unmatched. Germline loops: CDR1 SGHNT, CDR2 YENEEA. CDR3 amino acids: CASSLDRGGFPSYEQYF. CDR3 DNA: TGTGCCAGCAGCTTAGATCGGGGGGGCTTCCCGTCCTACGAGCAGTACTTC.

In its sample, this clone was seen a few times. This chain joins TRBV29-1 and TRBJ1-2; D is undetermined. V lost 4 bases, J lost 3 bases, and 12 bases lay in between. Germline V lookup: CDR1 SQVTM, CDR2 ANQGSEA. This CDR3 is built from 13 residues. In DNA, the CDR3 is TGCAGCGTTGCAGCAGGACCGTACTATGGCTACACCTTC. Protein: CSVAAGPYYGYTF.

This clone is labeled medium-sized. This chain links TRBV5-1 with TRBJ2-7; D is uncertain. Trimming left V 4 bases short and J 5 bases short, with 13 bases between. Per the germline V gene, CDR1 is SGHRS and CDR2 is YFSETQ. The CDR3 consists of 13 residues. The CDR3 here is CASSLVGSHEQYF. In nucleotides, the CDR3 is TGCGCCAGCAGCCTTGTTGGGTCCCACGAGCAGTACTTC.

The chain recombines TRBV9 with TRBJ2-7; possible D gene TRBD1, 5 bases. This CDR3 has 15 amino acids. Looked up from germline, CDR1 is SGDLS and CDR2 is YYNGEE. The V and J ends lost 4 bases and 0 bases respectively, with 14 bases between them. The CDR3 here is CASSPPDSVSYEQYF. The DNA of the CDR3 is TGTGCCAGCAGCCCCCCCGACAGCGTCTCCTACGAGCAGTACTTC.

The chain is built from TRBV4-1 and TRBJ2-6; no clear D. The CDR3 is 15 residues long. Germline lookup yields CDR1 MGHRA and CDR2 YSYEKL. Trimming removed 6 bases from V and 0 bases from J, with 9 bases in between. CDR3 in amino acids: CASSGWSSGANVLTF. CDR3 nucleotide sequence: TGCGCCAGCAGTGGGTGGAGCTCTGGGGCCAACGTCCTGACTTTC.

This chain links TRBV15 with TRBJ2-2; 7 positions match TRBD2. This CDR3 contains 14 residues. Germline assignment: CDR1 LNHNV and CDR2 YYDKDF (reference sequence). V lost 1 base, J lost 7 bases, and 3 bases stayed unmatched. The CDR3 bases are TGTGCCACCAGCAGAGTACTAGCGAGCGGGGAGCTGTTTTTT. This sequence encodes CATSRVLASGELFF. Combining the CDR3 with reference TRBV15 and TRBJ2-2 gives the whole variable domain DAMVIQNPRYQVTQFGKPVTLSCSQTLNHNVMYWYQQKSSQAPKLLFHYYDKDFNNEADTPDNFQSRRPNTSFCFLDIRSPGLGDTAMYLCATSRVLASGELFFGEGSRLTVL.

V is TRBV16 and J is TRBJ2-7; a possible D gene is TRBD2 (7 bases). V was clipped by 0 bases and J by 5 bases, with 14 bases between them. The CDR3 sequence is 15 residues long. Germline lookup yields CDR1 KGHSY and CDR2 FQNENV. CDR3: CASSQSFGGGHEQYF. CDR3 in DNA: TGTGCCAGCAGCCAATCCTTCGGCGGGGGCCACGAGCAGTACTTC.

This rearrangement joins TRBV4-3 to TRBJ1-1, with a tentative D call TRBD1 (5 bases). Germline CDR1 is LGHNA and CDR2 is YSLEER. V lost 3 bases, J lost 7 bases, and 9 bases lay in between. This CDR3 comprises 12 residues. CDR3 in amino acids: CASSHVGGEAFF. Here the CDR3 DNA reads TGCGCCAGCAGCCATGTCGGGGGTGAAGCTTTCTTT.

The chain links TRBV29-1 to TRBJ1-2, with TRBD1 matching 8 bases. CDR3 length equals 15 residues. Per the germline V gene, CDR1 is SQVTM and CDR2 is ANQGSEA. V was pared by 4 bases and J by 5 bases, with 12 bases of the junction left unmatched. CDR3 in amino acids: CSVADRTGWRYGYTF. The CDR3 bases are TGCAGCGTTGCAGACCGGACAGGGTGGAGGTATGGCTACACCTTC.

This clone came up once. This sequence joins TRBV30 and TRBJ2-3; D gene ambiguous. Germline V gene lookup returns CDR1 GTSNPN and CDR2 SVGIG (reference sequence). V was pared by 5 bases and J by 2 bases, with 8 bases between. This CDR3 spans 12 amino acids. CDR3 amino acids: CAWHLPTDTQYF. The CDR3, as DNA: TGTGCCTGGCACTTACCCACAGATACGCAGTATTTT.

The rearrangement uses TRBV25-1 and TRBJ2-7; the D gene is possibly TRBD2 (5 bases). The germline V gene has CDR1 MGHDK and CDR2 SYGVNS. V lost 5 bases, J lost 2 bases, and 13 bases lay in between. This CDR3 has 14 amino acids. CDR3 in DNA: TGTGCCAGCAGTTTTGGGAGCGGTCCCTACGAGCAGTACTTC. Amino acid sequence: CASSFGSGPYEQYF.

The chain has TRBV6-1 and TRBJ1-5, with 10 bases identical to TRBD1. The CDR3 sequence is 15 residues long. The germline gives CDR1 MNHNS, CDR2 SASEGT. J was trimmed by 4 bases and V by 6 bases; bases with no gene match: 6. The CDR3 coding sequence is TGTGCCAGCAGGGCCGGACAGGGGGAAAATCAGCCCCAGCATTTT. Translation gives CASRAGQGENQPQHF.

This clone was detected a few times. This chain joins TRBV19 and TRBJ1-1; D gene unclear. CDR1 is LNHDA, CDR2 SQIVND, per germline (reference sequence). This CDR3 spans 13 amino acids. With 5 bases removed from V and 1 base from J, the gap between germline ends came to 8 bases. CDR3 residues: CASSYSWNTEAFF. The CDR3 region has the DNA TGTGCCAGTAGTTATAGCTGGAACACTGAAGCTTTCTTT.

This chain uses TRBV19 with TRBJ1-5, with D hard to call. CDR3 length equals 15 residues. Trimming took off 5 bases at V and 0 bases at J, with 11 bases between the two ends. Germline loops: CDR1 LNHDA, CDR2 SQIVND (reference sequence). CDR3 region: CASSLQADSNQPQHF. CDR3 nucleotide sequence: TGTGCCAGTAGTCTCCAGGCCGATAGCAATCAGCCCCAGCATTTT.

The chain couples TRBV2 to TRBJ2-5; no clear D. Germline V gene data show CDR1 as SNHLY and CDR2 as FYNNEI. This CDR3 has 13 residues. Deletions cut 7 bases from V and 5 bases from J, with 14 bases between. The CDR3 DNA sequence: TGTGCCAGCACCATGGGCGATGGGGAGACCCAGTACTTC. It codes for CASTMGDGETQYF.

The CDR3 is CASSEANEQFF. CDR3 in DNA: TGTGCCAGTAGTGAGGCCAATGAGCAGTTCTTC. V and J are TRBV19 and TRBJ2-1; D not certain. The CDR3 spans 11 residues. V lost 5 bases, J lost 6 bases, and 5 bases lay in between. Germline CDR1 and CDR2: LNHDA and SQIVND (reference sequence). Full variable domain (missing parts from reference TRBV19 and TRBJ2-1): DGGITQSPKYLFRKEGQNVTLSCEQNLNHDAMYWYRQDPGQGLRLIYYSQIVNDFQKGDIAEGYSVSREKKESFPLTVTSAQKNPTAFYLCASSEANEQFFGPGTRLTVL.

The chain links TRBV6-5 to TRBJ2-7, with D possibly TRBD1 on 5 matching bases. The V and J ends lost 5 bases and 7 bases respectively, with 12 bases between them. The CDR3 covers 12 residues. Germline loops: CDR1 MNHEY, CDR2 SVGAGI. The CDR3 DNA follows: TGTGCCAGCAGTACAGGTTCCCTAGAGCAGTACTTC. Its translation is CASSTGSLEQYF.